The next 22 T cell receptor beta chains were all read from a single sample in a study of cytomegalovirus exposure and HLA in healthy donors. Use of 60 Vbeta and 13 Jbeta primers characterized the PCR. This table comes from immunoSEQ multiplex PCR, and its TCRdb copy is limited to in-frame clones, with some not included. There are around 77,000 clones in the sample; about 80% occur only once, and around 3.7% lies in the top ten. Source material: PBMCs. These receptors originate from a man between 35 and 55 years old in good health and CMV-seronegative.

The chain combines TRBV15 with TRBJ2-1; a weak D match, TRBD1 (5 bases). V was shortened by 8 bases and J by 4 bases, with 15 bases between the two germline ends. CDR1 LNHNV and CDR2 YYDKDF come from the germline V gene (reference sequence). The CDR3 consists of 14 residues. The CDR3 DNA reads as TGTGCCACCGACAAAGGGGCACGGTACAATGAGCAGTTCTTC. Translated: CATDKGARYNEQFF. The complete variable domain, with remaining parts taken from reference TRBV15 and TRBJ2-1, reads DAMVIQNPRYQVTQFGKPVTLSCSQTLNHNVMYWYQQKSSQAPKLLFHYYDKDFNNEADTPDNFQSRRPNTSFCFLDIRSPGLGDTAMYLCATDKGARYNEQFFGPGTRLTVL.

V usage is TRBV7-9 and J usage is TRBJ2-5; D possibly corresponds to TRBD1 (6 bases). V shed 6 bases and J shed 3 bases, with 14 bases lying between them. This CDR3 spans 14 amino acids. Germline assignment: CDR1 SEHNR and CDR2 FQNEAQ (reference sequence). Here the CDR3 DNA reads TGTGCCAGCAGAGTAGTAGCAGGGGAAGAGACCCAGTACTTC. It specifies CASRVVAGEETQYF.

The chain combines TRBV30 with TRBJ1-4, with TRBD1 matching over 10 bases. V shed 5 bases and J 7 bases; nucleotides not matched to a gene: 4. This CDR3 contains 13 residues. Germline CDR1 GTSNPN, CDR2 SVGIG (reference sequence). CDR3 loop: CAWSGTGVEKLFF. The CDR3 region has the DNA TGTGCCTGGTCCGGGACAGGGGTTGAAAAACTGTTTTTT. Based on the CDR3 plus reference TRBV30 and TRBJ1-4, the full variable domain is SQTIHQWPATLVQPVGSPLSLECTVEGTSNPNLYWYRQAAGRGLQLLFYSVGIGQISSEVPQNLSASRPQDRQFILSSKKLLLSDSGFYLCAWSGTGVEKLFFGSGTQLSVL.

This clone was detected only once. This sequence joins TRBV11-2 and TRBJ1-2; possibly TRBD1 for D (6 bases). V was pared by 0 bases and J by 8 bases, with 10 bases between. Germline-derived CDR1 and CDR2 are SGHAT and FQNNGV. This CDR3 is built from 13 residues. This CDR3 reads CASSLETGSGYTF. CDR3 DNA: TGTGCCAGCAGCTTAGAAACAGGGAGCGGCTACACCTTC.

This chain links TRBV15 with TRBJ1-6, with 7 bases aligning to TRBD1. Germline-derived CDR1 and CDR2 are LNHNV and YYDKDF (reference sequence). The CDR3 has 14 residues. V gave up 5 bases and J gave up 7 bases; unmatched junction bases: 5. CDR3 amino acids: CATSVPGGNSPLHF. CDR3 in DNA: TGTGCCACCAGCGTGCCAGGGGGGAATTCACCCCTCCACTTT.

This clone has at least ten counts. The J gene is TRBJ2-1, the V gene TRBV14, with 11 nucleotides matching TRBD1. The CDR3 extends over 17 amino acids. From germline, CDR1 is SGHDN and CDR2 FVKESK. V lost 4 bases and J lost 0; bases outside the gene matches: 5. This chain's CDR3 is CASSPGQGAFSYNEQFF. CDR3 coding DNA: TGTGCCAGCAGCCCCGGACAGGGGGCGTTCTCCTACAATGAGCAGTTCTTC.

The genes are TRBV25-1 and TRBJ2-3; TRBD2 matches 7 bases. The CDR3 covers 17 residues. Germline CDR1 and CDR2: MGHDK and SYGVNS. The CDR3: CATAAPRSGASTDTQYF. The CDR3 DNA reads TGTGCTACAGCAGCTCCCCGGAGCGGGGCTAGCACAGATACGCAGTATTTT.

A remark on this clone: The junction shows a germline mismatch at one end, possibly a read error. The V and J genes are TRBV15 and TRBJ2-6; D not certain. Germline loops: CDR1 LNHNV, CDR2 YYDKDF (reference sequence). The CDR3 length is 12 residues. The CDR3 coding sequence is TGCAAGCATAGCTCTGGGGCCAACGTCCTGACTTTC. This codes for CKHSSGANVLTF.

This chain's CDR3 is CASSRVGTGGYEQYF. The CDR3 region has the DNA TGTGCCAGCAGCCGGGTCGGGACAGGGGGCTACGAGCAGTACTTC. The V and J genes are TRBV5-6 and TRBJ2-7; 11 bases are shared with TRBD1. The germline V gene has CDR1 SGHDT and CDR2 YYEEEE. V lost 4 bases and J lost 3; bases outside the gene matches: 6. The CDR3 is 15 residues long.

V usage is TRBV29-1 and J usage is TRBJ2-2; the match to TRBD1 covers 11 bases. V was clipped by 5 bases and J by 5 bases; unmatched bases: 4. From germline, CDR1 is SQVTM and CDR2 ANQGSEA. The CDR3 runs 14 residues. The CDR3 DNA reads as TGCAGCGTTCCACGGGACAGGGGGACCGGGGAGCTGTTTTTT. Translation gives CSVPRDRGTGELFF.

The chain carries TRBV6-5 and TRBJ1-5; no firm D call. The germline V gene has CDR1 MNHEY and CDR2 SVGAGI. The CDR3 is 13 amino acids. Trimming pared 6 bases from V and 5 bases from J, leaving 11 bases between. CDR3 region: CASRLKSDQPQHF. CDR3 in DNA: TGTGCCAGCAGACTAAAAAGCGATCAGCCCCAGCATTTT.

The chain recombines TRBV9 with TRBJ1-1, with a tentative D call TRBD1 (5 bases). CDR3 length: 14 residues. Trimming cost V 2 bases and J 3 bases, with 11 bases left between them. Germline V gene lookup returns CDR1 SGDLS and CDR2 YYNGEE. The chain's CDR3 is CASSVGWTHTEAFF. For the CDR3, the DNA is TGTGCCAGCAGCGTTGGATGGACACACACTGAAGCTTTCTTT.

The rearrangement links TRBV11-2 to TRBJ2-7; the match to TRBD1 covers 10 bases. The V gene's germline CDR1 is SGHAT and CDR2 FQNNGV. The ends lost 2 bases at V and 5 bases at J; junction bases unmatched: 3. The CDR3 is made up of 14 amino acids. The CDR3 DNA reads TGTGCCAGCAGCTTACGACAGGGGGCGGACGAGCAGTACTTC. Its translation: CASSLRQGADEQYF.

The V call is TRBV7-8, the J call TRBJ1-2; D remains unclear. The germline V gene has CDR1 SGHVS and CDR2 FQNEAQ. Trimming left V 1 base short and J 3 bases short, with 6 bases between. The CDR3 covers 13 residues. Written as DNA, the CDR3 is TGTGCCAGCAGCTTAGATTCTGACTATGGCTACACCTTC. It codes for CASSLDSDYGYTF. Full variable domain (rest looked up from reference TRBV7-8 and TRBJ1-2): GAGVSQSPRYKVAKRGQDVALRCDPISGHVSLFWYQQALGQGPEFLTYFQNEAQLDKSGLPSDRFFAERPEGSVSTLKIQRTQQEDSAVYLCASSLDSDYGYTFGSGTRLTVV.

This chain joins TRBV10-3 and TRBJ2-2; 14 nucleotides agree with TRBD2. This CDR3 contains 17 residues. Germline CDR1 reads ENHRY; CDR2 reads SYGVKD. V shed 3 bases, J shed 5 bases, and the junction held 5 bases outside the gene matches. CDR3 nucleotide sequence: TGTGCCATCAGTGAAACGGGACTAGCGGGGGCGACCGGGGAGCTGTTTTTT. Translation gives CAISETGLAGATGELFF.

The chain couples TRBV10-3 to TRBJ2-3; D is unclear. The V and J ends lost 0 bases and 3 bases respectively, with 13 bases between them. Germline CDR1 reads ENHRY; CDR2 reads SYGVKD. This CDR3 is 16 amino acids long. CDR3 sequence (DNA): TGTGCCATCAGTGAGTCGAGCGCCCAAGGAACAGATACGCAGTATTTT. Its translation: CAISESSAQGTDTQYF.

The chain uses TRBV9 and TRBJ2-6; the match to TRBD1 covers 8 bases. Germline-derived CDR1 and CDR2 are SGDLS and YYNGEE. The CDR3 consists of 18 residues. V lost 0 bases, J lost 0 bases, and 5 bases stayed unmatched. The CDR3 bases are TGTGCCAGCAGCGTAGGACAGGGGACGTACTCTGGGGCCAACGTCCTGACTTTC. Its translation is CASSVGQGTYSGANVLTF.

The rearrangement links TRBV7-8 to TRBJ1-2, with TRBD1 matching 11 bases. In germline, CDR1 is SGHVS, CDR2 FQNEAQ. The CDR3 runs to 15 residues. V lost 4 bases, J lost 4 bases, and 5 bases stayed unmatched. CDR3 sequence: CASSYPGQGVYGYTF. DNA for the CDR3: TGTGCCAGCAGCTATCCGGGACAGGGGGTCTATGGCTACACCTTC.

CDR3 in amino acids: CASSLFRGTEAFF. As DNA, the CDR3 is TGTGCCAGCAGCTTATTCAGAGGCACTGAAGCTTTCTTT. The chain employs TRBV7-8 and TRBJ1-1; no definite D call. The CDR3 has 13 amino acids. The V gene's germline CDR1 is SGHVS and CDR2 FQNEAQ. V lost 2 bases, J lost 4 bases, and 8 bases lay in between. Complete variable domain (other parts from reference TRBV7-8 and TRBJ1-1): GAGVSQSPRYKVAKRGQDVALRCDPISGHVSLFWYQQALGQGPEFLTYFQNEAQLDKSGLPSDRFFAERPEGSVSTLKIQRTQQEDSAVYLCASSLFRGTEAFFGQGTRLTVV.

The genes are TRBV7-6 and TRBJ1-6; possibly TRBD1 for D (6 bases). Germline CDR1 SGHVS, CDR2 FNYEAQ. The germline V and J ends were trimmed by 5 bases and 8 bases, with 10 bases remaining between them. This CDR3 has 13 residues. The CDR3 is CASSTAGDSPLHF. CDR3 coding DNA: TGTGCCAGCAGCACCGCAGGGGATTCACCCCTCCACTTT.

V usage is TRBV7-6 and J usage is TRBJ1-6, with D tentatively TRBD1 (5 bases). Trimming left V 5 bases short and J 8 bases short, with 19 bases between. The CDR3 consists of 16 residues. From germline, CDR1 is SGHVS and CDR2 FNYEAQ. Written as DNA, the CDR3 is TGTGCCAGCAGCCCGACCACCGGTTGGGACTATTCACCCCTCCACTTT. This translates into CASSPTTGWDYSPLHF.

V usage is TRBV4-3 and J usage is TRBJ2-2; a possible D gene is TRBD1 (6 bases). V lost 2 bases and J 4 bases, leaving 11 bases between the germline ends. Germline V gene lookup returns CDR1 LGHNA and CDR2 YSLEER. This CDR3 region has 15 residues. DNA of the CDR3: TGCGCCAGCAGCCAAAAAACAGGGAGCACCGGGGAGCTGTTTTTT. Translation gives CASSQKTGSTGELFF.